This T cell receptor (beta chain) was obtained from a study of cytomegalovirus exposure and HLA in healthy donors. Study-wide results and limits: A few of the chains that were CMV-associated were confirmed in vitro to be specific for CMV antigens. The study labeled 150 or so TCR beta chains cytomegalovirus-associated. According to reports, the classifier identified cytomegalovirus status with high specificity and sensitivity. Later, an analysis found that TCR clusters from the first cohort tended to co-occur in the 120 validation repertoires.

TCRdb's table, derived via immunoSEQ multiplex PCR, lists solely in-frame clones and lacks some. Seen here are roughly 80,000 clones, around 92% observed once, and the top ten hold 0.65% to 0.7%. The CDR3 totals 16 residues. The germline CDR1 and CDR2 sequences are SGHTA and FQGNSA. The J segment lost 5 bases and the V segment lost 4 bases, leaving 11 bases of the junction unmatched. As to this clone: Its specificity is not known.

This sequence was found in a man aged 18 to 35 in good health and CMV-seronegative. The sequencing sample was made of PBMCs. The V gene is TRBV7-2, the J gene TRBJ1-1; TRBD1 matches 9 bases. The CDR3 DNA sequence: TGTGCCAGCAGCTCCGAGACAGGGGGGGTTTATACTGAAGCTTTCTTT. Its translation is CASSSETGGVYTEAFF. Full variable domain (outside the CDR3, taken from reference TRBV7-2 and TRBJ1-1): GAGVSQSPSNKVTEKGKDVELRCDPISGHTALYWYRQSLGQGLEFLIYFQGNSAPDKSGLPSDRFSAERTGGSVSTLTIQRTQQEDSAVYLCASSSETGGVYTEAFFGQGTRLTVV.